Listed here are 6 T cell receptor beta chains from one sample, sequenced in a study of radiotherapy plus CTLA-4 blockade in lung cancer. TCRdb's copy holds only in-frame clones and misses some; the assay was immunoSEQ multiplex PCR. The profile covers tens of thousands of clones, with over 75% appearing a single time and around 7.7% taken by the ten largest. The source material was peripheral blood, sampled from a patient treated with radiotherapy plus ipilimumab. Source of these receptors: a human donor with non-small cell lung cancer who had stable disease on radiotherapy plus ipilimumab.

This rearrangement joins TRBV6-1 to TRBJ1-2; maybe TRBD1 (5 bases). Germline V lookup: CDR1 MNHNS, CDR2 SASEGT. V was clipped by 7 bases and J by 1 base, with 13 bases between them. CDR3 length: 14 amino acids. The CDR3 is CASIPWDFNYGYTF. CDR3 coding DNA: TGTGCCAGCATCCCTTGGGACTTTAACTATGGCTACACCTTC.

This sequence joins TRBV6-6 and TRBJ1-4; 9 bases are a match to TRBD1. CDR3 size: 14 residues. Germline-derived CDR1 and CDR2 are MNHNY and SVGAGI (reference sequence). Losses at the gene ends were 7 bases for V and 8 bases for J; bases not matched to a gene: 8. CDR3 sequence (DNA): TGTGCCAGCACCCGACAGGGGGAGAGAGAAAAACTGTTTTTT. Translating it yields CASTRQGEREKLFF.

The rearrangement joins TRBV6-5 to TRBJ1-1; 8 nucleotides align to TRBD1. The CDR3 loop spans 15 amino acids. V gave up 6 bases and J gave up 3 bases; unmatched junction bases: 9. From germline, CDR1 is MNHEY and CDR2 SVGAGI. CDR3 protein: CASRGGQVGYTEAFF. CDR3 coding DNA: TGTGCCAGCAGGGGGGGACAGGTGGGTTACACTGAAGCTTTCTTT.

This chain links TRBV2 with TRBJ2-7; the D is unclear. V lost 8 bases to trimming and J lost 0 bases, with 8 bases between them. Germline loops: CDR1 SNHLY, CDR2 FYNNEI. The CDR3 length is 12 residues. For the CDR3, the DNA is TGTGCCAGCCTGGAGACCTCCTACGAGCAGTACTTC. Amino acid sequence: CASLETSYEQYF. Full variable domain (rest looked up from reference TRBV2 and TRBJ2-7): EPEVTQTPSHQVTQMGQEVILRCVPISNHLYFYWYRQILGQKVEFLVSFYNNEISEKSEIFDDQFSVERPDGSNFTLKIRSTKLEDSAMYFCASLETSYEQYFGPGTRLTVT.

This chain joins TRBV28 and TRBJ2-1; TRBD2 agrees at 10 bases. CDR3 length equals 14 residues. Trimming took 3 bases from V and 8 from J; bases not matched to a gene: 4. Germline values: CDR1 MDHEN, CDR2 SYDVKM. This CDR3 is CASSFGLAGDEQFF. The DNA for the CDR3 is TGTGCCAGCAGTTTCGGTCTAGCGGGGGATGAGCAGTTCTTC. Filled out from reference TRBV28 and TRBJ2-1, the complete variable domain reads DVKVTQSSRYLVKRTGEKVFLECVQDMDHENMFWYRQDPGLGLRLIYFSYDVKMKEKGDIPEGYSVSREKKERFSLILESASTNQTSMYLCASSFGLAGDEQFFGPGTRLTVL.

The gene calls are TRBV7-9 and TRBJ2-3, with D unclear. Germline CDR1 reads SEHNR; CDR2 reads FQNEAQ (reference sequence). This CDR3 has 17 residues. V lost 0 bases and J 1 base, leaving 14 bases between the germline ends. CDR3 sequence reads: CASSLALTAQGTDTQYF. DNA for the CDR3: TGTGCCAGCAGCTTAGCGCTCACGGCCCAAGGCACAGATACGCAGTATTTT.